This T cell receptor (beta chain) originates from a study of blood T cell repertoires in COVID-19. Across the study: COVID-19 samples, acute and convalescent, were from the United States, Italy and Spain.

Enrollees, roughly 18 to 90 years old, lived in approximately 25 US areas. Cohorts were assigned according to the clinical history that participants reported. Germline V gene data show CDR1 as LGHNA and CDR2 as YNFKEQ. V was clipped by 4 bases and J by 4 bases, with 16 bases between them. The CDR3 runs to 16 residues. Libraries were prepared by immunoSEQ multiplex PCR; TCRdb keeps only in-frame clonotypes and omits some of them. Of about 120,000 clones in the sample, around 83% were seen once. The clonotype was recovered from a woman aged 25-40 years who had recovered from COVID-19. Material: PBMCs or T cells enriched from blood (not recorded which). The chain recombines TRBV4-2 with TRBJ1-4, with D unresolved. The DNA of the CDR3 is TGTGCCAGCAGCCCCTTCGGGGAAGGAGATAATGAAAAACTGTTTTTT. It encodes CASSPFGEGDNEKLFF.